This T cell receptor beta chain was identified in a study of blood T cell repertoires in COVID-19. Study at large: Samples representing acute and convalescent COVID-19 were sourced from the United States, Italy and Spain. PBMCs, B-cell-depleted T cells, or T cells provided the cDNA or gDNA that made up the material.

Assay: immunoSEQ multiplex PCR; the TCRdb copy retains only in-frame clones and omits some. Among about 58,000 clones listed, about 83% were seen once. V was pared by 5 bases and J by 2 bases, with 9 bases of the junction left unmatched. CDR3 length equals 15 residues. CDR1 is MDHEN and CDR2 is SYDVKM in the germline V gene. This rearrangement joins TRBV28 to TRBJ2-7, with 7 positions matching TRBD1. Material: peripheral blood. The sequence came from a man between 35 and 55 years old with active COVID-19. The CDR3 region is CASSIDRAGTYEQYF. The CDR3 coding sequence is TGTGCCAGCAGTATCGACAGGGCAGGGACCTACGAGCAGTACTTC.